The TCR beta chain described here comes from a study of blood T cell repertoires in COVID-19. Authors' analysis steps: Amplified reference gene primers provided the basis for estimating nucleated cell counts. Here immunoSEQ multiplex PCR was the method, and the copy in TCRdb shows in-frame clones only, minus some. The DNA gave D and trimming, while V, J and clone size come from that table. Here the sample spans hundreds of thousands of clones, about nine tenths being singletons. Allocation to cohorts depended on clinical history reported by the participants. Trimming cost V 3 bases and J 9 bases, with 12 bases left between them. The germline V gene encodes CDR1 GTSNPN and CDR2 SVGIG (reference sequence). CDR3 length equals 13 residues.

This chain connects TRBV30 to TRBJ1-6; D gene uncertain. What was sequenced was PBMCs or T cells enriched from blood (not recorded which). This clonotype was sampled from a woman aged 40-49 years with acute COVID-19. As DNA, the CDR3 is TGTGCCTGGAGAGGCTTCGGGATTTCACCCCTCCACTTT. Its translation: CAWRGFGISPLHF.